This T cell receptor beta chain was sequenced for a study of graft-versus-host responses after intestinal transplantation. As for the study in general: Recipients had multivisceral, liver-intestinal, or isolated intestinal transplants. Study-wide points: Peak levels of circulating GvH clones tracked with early post-transplant HvG declines. Graft-donor T cell macrochimerism in patients accompanied high graft-versus-host to host-versus-graft clonal ratios in allografts. The authors found GvH clones in recipient marrow, some appearing first in ileum or blood.

TCRdb's copy holds only in-frame clones and misses some; the assay was immunoSEQ multiplex PCR. The sample records over 120,000 clones, 92% being singletons. Points on this clone: Its antigen is currently unknown.

CDR1 is SGHTA, CDR2 FQGNSA, per germline. The CDR3 contains 15 residues. Trimming took off 5 bases at V and 1 base at J, with 12 bases between the two ends. The sequenced sample was unstimulated CD4+ T cells sorted from spleen or lymph node cells, obtained before intestinal transplant. J is TRBJ1-5 and V is TRBV7-2; the D gene is possibly TRBD1 (6 bases). The TCR was taken from a human donor who received an intestinal transplant. This CDR3 reads CASSPEGGSNQPQHF. The CDR3 DNA reads TGTGCCAGCAGCCCTGAAGGGGGGAGCAATCAGCCCCAGCATTTT. The whole variable domain, filled in from reference TRBV7-2 and TRBJ1-5, reads GAGVSQSPSNKVTEKGKDVELRCDPISGHTALYWYRQSLGQGLEFLIYFQGNSAPDKSGLPSDRFSAERTGGSVSTLTIQRTQQEDSAVYLCASSPEGGSNQPQHFGDGTRLSIL.